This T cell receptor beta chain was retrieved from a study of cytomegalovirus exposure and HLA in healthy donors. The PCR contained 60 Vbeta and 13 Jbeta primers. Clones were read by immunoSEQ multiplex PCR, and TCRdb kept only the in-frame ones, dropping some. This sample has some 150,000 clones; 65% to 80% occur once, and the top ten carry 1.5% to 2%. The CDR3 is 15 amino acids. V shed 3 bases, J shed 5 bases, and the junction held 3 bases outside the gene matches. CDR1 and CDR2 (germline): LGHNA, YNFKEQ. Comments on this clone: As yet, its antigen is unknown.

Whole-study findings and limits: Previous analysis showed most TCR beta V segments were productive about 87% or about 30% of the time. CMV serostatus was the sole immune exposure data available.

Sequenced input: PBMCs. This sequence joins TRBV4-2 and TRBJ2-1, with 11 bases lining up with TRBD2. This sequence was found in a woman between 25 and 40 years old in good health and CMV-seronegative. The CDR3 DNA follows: TGTGCCAGCAGCCACACTAGCGGGAGAGACAATGAGCAGTTCTTC. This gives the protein CASSHTSGRDNEQFF.